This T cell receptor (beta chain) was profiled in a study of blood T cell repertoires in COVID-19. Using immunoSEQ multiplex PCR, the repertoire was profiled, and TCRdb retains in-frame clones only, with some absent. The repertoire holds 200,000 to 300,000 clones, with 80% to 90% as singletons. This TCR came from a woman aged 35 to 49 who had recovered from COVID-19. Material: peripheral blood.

CDR3 bases: TGTGCCAGCTCACGGTCAACAAAGCAGTACTTC. Residues: CASSRSTKQYF. The chain links TRBV18 to TRBJ2-7, with D hard to call. CDR3 length: 11 amino acids. In germline, CDR1 is KGHSH, CDR2 LQKENI. V was pared by 4 bases and J by 8 bases, with 9 bases between. Supplemented by reference TRBV18 and TRBJ2-7, the full variable domain reads NAGVMQNPRHLVRRRGQEARLRCSPMKGHSHVYWYRQLPEEGLKFMVYLQKENIIDESGMPKERFSAEFPKEGPSILRIQQVVRGDSAAYFCASSRSTKQYFGPGTRLTVT.